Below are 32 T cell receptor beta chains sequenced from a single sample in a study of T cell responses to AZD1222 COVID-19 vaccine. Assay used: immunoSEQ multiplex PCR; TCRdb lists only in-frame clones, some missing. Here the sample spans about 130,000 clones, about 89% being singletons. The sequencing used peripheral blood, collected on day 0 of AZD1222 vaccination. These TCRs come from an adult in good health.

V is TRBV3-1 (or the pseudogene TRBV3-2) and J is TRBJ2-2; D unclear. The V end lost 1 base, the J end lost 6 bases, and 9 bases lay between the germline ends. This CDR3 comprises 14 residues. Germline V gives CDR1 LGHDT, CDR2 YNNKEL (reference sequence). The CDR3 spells CASSQAGFAGELFF. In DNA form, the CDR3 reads TGTGCCAGCAGCCAAGCAGGCTTTGCCGGGGAGCTGTTTTTT.

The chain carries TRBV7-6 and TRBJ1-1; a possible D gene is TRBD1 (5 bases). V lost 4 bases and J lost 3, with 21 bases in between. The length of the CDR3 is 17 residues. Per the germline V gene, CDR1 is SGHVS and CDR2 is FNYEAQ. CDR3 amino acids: CASSSSGTQGSDTEAFF. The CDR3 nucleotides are TGTGCCAGCAGCTCATCAGGCACCCAGGGATCCGACACTGAAGCTTTCTTT.

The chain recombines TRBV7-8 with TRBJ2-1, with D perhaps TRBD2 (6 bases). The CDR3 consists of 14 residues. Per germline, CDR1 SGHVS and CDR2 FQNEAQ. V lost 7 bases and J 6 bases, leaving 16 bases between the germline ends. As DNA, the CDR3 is TGTGCCAGCAAGAGACTAGGATTTTTCAATGAGCAGTTCTTC. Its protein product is CASKRLGFFNEQFF.

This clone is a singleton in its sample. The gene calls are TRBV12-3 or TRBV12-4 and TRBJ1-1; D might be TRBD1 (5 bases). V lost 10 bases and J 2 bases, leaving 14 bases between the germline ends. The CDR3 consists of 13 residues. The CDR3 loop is CATERDGNTEAFF. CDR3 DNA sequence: TGTGCCACTGAAAGGGACGGTAACACTGAAGCTTTCTTT.

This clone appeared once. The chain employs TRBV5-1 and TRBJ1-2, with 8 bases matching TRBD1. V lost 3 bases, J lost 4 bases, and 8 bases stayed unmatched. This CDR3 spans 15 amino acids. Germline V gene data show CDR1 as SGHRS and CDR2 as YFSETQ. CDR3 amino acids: CASSSYQGAGYGYTF. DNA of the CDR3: TGCGCCAGCAGCTCATACCAGGGGGCAGGCTATGGCTACACCTTC.

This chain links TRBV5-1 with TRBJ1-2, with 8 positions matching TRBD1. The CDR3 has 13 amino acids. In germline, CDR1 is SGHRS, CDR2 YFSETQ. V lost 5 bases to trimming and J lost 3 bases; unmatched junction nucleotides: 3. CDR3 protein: CASRPTGDYGYTF. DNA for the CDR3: TGCGCCAGCAGACCGACAGGGGACTATGGCTACACCTTC.

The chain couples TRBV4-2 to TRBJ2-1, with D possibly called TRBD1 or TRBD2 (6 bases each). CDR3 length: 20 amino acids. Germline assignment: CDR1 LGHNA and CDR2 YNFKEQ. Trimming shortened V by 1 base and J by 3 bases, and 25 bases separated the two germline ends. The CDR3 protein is CASSQGRDGLPGAHYNEQFF. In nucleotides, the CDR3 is TGTGCCAGCAGCCAAGGCAGGGACGGACTGCCGGGGGCCCACTACAATGAGCAGTTCTTC.

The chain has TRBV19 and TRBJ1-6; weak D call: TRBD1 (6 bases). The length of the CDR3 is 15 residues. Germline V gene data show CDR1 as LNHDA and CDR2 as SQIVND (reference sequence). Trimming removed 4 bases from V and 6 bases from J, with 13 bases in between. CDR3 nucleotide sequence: TGTGCCAGTAGTACAGGGGCCCTACCTAATTCACCCCTCCACTTT. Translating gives CASSTGALPNSPLHF. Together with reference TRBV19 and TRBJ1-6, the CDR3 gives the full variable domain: DGGITQSPKYLFRKEGQNVTLSCEQNLNHDAMYWYRQDPGQGLRLIYYSQIVNDFQKGDIAEGYSVSREKKESFPLTVTSAQKNPTAFYLCASSTGALPNSPLHFGNGTRLTVT.

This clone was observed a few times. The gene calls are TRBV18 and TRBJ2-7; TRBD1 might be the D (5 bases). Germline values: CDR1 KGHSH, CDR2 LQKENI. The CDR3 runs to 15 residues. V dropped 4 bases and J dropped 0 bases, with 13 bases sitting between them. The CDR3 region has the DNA TGTGCCAGCTCACGGACAAGGGAATTCTCCTACGAGCAGTACTTC. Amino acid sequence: CASSRTREFSYEQYF.

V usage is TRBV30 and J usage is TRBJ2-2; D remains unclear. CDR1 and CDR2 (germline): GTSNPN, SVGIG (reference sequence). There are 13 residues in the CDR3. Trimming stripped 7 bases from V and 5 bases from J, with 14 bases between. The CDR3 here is CAFRASRTGELFF. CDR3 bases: TGTGCCTTCCGGGCCTCCAGGACCGGGGAGCTGTTTTTT.

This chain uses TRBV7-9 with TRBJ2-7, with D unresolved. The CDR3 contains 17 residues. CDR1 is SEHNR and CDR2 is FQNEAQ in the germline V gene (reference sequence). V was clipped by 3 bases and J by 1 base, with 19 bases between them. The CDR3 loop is CASSFRGPSNLSYEQYF. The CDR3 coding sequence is TGTGCCAGCAGCTTTCGTGGACCCTCAAACTTATCCTACGAGCAGTACTTC.

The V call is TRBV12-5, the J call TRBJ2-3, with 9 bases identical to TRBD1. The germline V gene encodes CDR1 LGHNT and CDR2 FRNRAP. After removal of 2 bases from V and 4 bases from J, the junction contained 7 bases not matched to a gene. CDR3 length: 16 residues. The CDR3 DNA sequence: TGTGCTAGTGGTTTGCCGGGACAGGGTTGGTCAGATACGCAGTATTTT. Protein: CASGLPGQGWSDTQYF. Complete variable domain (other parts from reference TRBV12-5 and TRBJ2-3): DARVTQTPRHKVTEMGQEVTMRCQPILGHNTVFWYRQTMMQGLELLAYFRNRAPLDDSGMPKDRFSAEMPDATLATLKIQPSEPRDSAVYFCASGLPGQGWSDTQYFGPGTRLTVL.

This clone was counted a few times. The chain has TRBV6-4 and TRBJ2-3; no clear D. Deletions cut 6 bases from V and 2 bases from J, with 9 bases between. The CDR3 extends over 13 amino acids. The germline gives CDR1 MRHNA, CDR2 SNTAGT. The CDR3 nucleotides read TGTGCCAGCAGCCCGTCGGCCACAGATACGCAGTATTTT. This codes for CASSPSATDTQYF.

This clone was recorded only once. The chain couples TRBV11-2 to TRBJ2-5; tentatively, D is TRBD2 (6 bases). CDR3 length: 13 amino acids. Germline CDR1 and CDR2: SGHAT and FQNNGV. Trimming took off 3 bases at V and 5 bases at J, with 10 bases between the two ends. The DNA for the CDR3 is TGTGCCAGCAGCTTTACGGGGGATGAGACCCAGTACTTC. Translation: CASSFTGDETQYF.

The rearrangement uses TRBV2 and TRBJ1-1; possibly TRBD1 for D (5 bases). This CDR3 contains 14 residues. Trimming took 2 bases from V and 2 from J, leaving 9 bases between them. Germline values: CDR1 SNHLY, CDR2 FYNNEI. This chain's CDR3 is CASSEPGRNTEAFF. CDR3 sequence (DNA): TGTGCCAGCAGTGAACCGGGGCGAAACACTGAAGCTTTCTTT.

In DNA, the CDR3 is TGTGCCAGCAGAACTGGGGGACAGGGAACCTATGGCTACACCTTC. This encodes CASRTGGQGTYGYTF. This rearrangement joins TRBV27 to TRBJ1-2, with 9 positions matching TRBD1. The germline V gene has CDR1 MNHEY and CDR2 SMNVEV (reference sequence). J was trimmed by 4 bases and V by 6 bases; bases with no gene match: 9. The CDR3 extends over 15 amino acids.

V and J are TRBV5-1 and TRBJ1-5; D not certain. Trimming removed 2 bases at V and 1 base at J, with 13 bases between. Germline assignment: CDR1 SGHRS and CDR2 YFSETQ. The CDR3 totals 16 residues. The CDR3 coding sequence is TGCGCCAGCAGCTTAGACGGGTCGAAGAGCAATCAGCCCCAGCATTTT. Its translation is CASSLDGSKSNQPQHF.

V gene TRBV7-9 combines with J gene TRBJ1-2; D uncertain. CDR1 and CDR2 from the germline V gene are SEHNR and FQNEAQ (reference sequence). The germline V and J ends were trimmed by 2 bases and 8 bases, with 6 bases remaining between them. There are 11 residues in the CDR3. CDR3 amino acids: CASSLRFGYTF. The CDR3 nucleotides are TGTGCCAGCAGCTTACGATTCGGCTACACCTTC.

This chain's CDR3 is CASSLDAGSTDTQYF. The CDR3 DNA reads TGCGCCAGCAGCTTGGACGCGGGTAGCACAGATACGCAGTATTTT. This chain uses TRBV5-1 with TRBJ2-3, with D perhaps matching TRBD2 (5 bases). V lost 0 bases, J lost 0 bases, and 8 bases lay in between. Germline CDR1 is SGHRS and CDR2 is YFSETQ. The CDR3 consists of 15 residues. The variable domain in full, with the rest retrieved from reference TRBV5-1 and TRBJ2-3, is KAGVTQTPRYLIKTRGQQVTLSCSPISGHRSVSWYQQTPGQGLQFLFEYFSETQRNKGNFPGRFSGRQFSNSRSEMNVSTLELGDSALYLCASSLDAGSTDTQYFGPGTRLTVL.

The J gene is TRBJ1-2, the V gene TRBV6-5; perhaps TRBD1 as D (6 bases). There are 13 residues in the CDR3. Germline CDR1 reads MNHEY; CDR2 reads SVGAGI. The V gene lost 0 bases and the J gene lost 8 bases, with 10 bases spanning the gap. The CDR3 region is CASSYSSQGGYTF. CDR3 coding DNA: TGTGCCAGCAGTTACTCGAGTCAGGGGGGCTACACCTTC.

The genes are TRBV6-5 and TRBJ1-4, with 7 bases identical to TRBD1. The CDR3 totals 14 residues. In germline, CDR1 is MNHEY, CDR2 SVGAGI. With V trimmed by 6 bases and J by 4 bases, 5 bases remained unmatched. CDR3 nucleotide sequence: TGTGCCAGCAGCTCGGGACAGCTTAATGAAAAACTGTTTTTT. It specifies CASSSGQLNEKLFF.

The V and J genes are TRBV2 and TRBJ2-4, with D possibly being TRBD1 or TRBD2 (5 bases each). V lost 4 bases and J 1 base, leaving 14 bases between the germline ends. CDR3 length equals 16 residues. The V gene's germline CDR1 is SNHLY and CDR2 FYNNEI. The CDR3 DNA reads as TGTGCCAGCAGTGGGGAGCCCCGGGGCGCCAAAAACATTCAGTACTTC. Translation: CASSGEPRGAKNIQYF.

The CDR3: CASSLIAGGSYNEQFF. As DNA, the CDR3 is TGTGCCAGCAGCTTGATAGCGGGGGGATCCTACAATGAGCAGTTCTTC. V is TRBV5-4 and J is TRBJ2-1; 10 nucleotides match TRBD2. CDR1 is SGHNT, CDR2 YYREEE, per germline (reference sequence). V was pared by 1 base and J by 1 base, with 2 bases of the junction left unmatched. This CDR3 contains 16 residues.

As DNA, the CDR3 is TGTGCCACCAGTGATTTGCAGTTAGGGGGCGAGGGCAATCAGCCCCAGCATTTT. Translating it yields CATSDLQLGGEGNQPQHF. This rearrangement joins TRBV24-1 to TRBJ1-5, with 7 bases matching TRBD1. The V gene end was trimmed by 0 bases and the J gene end by 2 bases; junction bases not matched to a gene: 9. Looked up from germline, CDR1 is KGHDR and CDR2 is SFDVKD. The CDR3 has 18 amino acids.

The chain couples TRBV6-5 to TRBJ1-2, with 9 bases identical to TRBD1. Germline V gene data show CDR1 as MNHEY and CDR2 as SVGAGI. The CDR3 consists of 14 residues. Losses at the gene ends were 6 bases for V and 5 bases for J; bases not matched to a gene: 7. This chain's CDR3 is CASSHDRGGYGYTF. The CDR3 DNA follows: TGTGCCAGCAGCCACGACAGGGGGGGATATGGCTACACCTTC.

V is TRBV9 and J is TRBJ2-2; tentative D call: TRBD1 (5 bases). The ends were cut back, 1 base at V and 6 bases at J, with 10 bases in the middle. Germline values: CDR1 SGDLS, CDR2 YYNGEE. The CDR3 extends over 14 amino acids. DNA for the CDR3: TGTGCCAGCAGCGTACAGGGCCGACCCGGGGAGCTGTTTTTT. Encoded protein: CASSVQGRPGELFF.

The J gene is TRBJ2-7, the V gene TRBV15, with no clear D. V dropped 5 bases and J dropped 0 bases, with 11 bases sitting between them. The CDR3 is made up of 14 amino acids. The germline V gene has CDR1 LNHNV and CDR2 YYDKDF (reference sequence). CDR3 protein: CATSPSRTSYEQYF. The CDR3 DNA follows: TGTGCCACCAGCCCAAGTCGGACCTCCTACGAGCAGTACTTC.

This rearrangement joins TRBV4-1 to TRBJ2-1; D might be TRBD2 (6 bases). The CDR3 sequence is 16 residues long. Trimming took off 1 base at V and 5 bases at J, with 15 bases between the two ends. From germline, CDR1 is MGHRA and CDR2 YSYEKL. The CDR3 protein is CASSQVHPTGDNEQFF. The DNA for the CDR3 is TGCGCCAGCAGCCAAGTACACCCAACGGGGGACAATGAGCAGTTCTTC.

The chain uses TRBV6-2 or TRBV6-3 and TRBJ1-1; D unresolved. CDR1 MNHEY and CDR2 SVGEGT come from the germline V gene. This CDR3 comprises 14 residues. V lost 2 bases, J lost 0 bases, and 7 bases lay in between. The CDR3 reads CASSYNRLNTEAFF. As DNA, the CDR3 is TGTGCCAGCAGTTACAACAGACTGAACACTGAAGCTTTCTTT.

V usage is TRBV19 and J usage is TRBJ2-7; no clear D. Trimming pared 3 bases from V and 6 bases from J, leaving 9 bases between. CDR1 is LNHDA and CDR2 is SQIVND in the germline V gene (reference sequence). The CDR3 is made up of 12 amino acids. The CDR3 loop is CASSMMGFEQYF. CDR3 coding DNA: TGTGCCAGTAGTATGATGGGCTTCGAGCAGTACTTC.

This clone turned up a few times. CDR3 in DNA: TGTGCCAGCAGCGTATGGGGCTCAGCAGCAGATACGCAGTATTTT. Its protein product is CASSVWGSAADTQYF. The chain uses TRBV9 and TRBJ2-3, with TRBD1 as a possible D gene (5 bases). The V and J ends lost 1 base and 4 bases respectively, with 13 bases between them. The CDR3 extends over 15 amino acids. Germline CDR1 reads SGDLS; CDR2 reads YYNGEE.

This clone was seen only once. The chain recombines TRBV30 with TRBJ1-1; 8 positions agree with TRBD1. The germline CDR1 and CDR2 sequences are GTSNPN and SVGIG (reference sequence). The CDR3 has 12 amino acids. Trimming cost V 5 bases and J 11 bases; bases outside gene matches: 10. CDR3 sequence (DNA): TGTGCCTGGGGACATCAGGGGGCACTGGCTTTCTTT. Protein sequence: CAWGHQGALAFF.